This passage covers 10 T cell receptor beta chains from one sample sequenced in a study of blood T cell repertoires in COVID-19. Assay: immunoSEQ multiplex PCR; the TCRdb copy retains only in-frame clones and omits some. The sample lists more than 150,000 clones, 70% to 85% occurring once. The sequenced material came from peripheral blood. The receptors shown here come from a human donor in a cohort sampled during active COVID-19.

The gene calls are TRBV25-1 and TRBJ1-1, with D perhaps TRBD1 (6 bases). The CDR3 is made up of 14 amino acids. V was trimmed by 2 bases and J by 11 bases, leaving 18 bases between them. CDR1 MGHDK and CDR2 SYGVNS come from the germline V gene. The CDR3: CASSETGLGFGAFF. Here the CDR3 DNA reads TGTGCCAGCAGTGAAACAGGGCTAGGCTTTGGGGCTTTCTTT.

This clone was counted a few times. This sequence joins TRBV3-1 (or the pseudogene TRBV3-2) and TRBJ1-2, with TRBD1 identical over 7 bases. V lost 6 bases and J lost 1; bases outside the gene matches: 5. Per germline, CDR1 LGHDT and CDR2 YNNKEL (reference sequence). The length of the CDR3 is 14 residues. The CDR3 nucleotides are TGTGCCAGCAGTCTGACAGGGATTAACTATGGCTACACCTTC. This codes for CASSLTGINYGYTF.

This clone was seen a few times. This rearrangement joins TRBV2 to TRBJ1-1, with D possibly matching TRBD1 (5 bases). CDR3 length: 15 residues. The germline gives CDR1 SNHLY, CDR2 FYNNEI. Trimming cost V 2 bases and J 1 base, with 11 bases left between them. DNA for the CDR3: TGTGCCAGCAGTGAATCGTTGGGGGGGAACACTGAAGCTTTCTTT. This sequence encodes CASSESLGGNTEAFF.

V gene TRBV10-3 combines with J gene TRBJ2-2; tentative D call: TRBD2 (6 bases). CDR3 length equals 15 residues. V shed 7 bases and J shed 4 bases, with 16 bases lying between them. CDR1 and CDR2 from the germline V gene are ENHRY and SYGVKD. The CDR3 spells CAINGGIGGTGELFF. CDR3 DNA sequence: TGTGCCATCAACGGTGGGATCGGGGGCACCGGGGAGCTGTTTTTT.

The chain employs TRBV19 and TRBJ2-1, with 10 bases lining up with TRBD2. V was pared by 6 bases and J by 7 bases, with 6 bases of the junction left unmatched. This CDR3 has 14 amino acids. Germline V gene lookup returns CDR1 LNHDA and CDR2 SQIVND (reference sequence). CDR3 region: CASRGAGGQNEQFF. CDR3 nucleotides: TGTGCCAGTAGGGGAGCGGGGGGGCAGAATGAGCAGTTCTTC. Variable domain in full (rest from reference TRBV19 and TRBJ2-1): DGGITQSPKYLFRKEGQNVTLSCEQNLNHDAMYWYRQDPGQGLRLIYYSQIVNDFQKGDIAEGYSVSREKKESFPLTVTSAQKNPTAFYLCASRGAGGQNEQFFGPGTRLTVL.

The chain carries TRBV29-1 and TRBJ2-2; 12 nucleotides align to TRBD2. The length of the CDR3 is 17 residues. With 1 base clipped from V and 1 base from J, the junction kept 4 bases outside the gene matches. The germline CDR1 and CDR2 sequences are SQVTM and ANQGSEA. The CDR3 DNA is TGCAGCGTTGAAGCCCCACTAGCGGGGGGGAACACCGGGGAGCTGTTTTTT. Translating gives CSVEAPLAGGNTGELFF.

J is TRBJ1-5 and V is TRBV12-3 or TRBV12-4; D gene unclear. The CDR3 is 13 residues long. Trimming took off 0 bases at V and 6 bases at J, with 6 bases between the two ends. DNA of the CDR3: TGTGCCAGCAGTTTAGCGCAAGCTCAGCCCCAGCATTTT. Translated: CASSLAQAQPQHF.

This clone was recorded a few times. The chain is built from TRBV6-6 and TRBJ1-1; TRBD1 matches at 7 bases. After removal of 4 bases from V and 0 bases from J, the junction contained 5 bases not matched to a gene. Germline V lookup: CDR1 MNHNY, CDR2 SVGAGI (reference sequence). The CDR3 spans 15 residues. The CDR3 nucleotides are TGTGCCAGCAGTTGGGGGGACAGCCTGAACACTGAAGCTTTCTTT. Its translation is CASSWGDSLNTEAFF.

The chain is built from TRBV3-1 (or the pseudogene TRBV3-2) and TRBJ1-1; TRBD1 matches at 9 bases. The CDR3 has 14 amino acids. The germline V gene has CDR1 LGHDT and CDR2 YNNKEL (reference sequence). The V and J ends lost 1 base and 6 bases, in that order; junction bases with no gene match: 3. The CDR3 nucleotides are TGTGCCAGCAGCCAAGCCGGGACAGGGCCTGAAGCTTTCTTT. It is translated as CASSQAGTGPEAFF.

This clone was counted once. CDR3 protein: CASSLGDREGEQYF. For the CDR3, the DNA is TGTGCCAGCAGTTTAGGGGACAGGGAAGGCGAGCAGTACTTC. This sequence joins TRBV28 and TRBJ2-7, with TRBD1 matching over 9 bases. V lost 2 bases to trimming and J lost 6 bases; unmatched junction nucleotides: 5. This CDR3 contains 14 residues. The germline V gene encodes CDR1 MDHEN and CDR2 SYDVKM. The whole variable domain, remainder taken from reference TRBV28 and TRBJ2-7, is DVKVTQSSRYLVKRTGEKVFLECVQDMDHENMFWYRQDPGLGLRLIYFSYDVKMKEKGDIPEGYSVSREKKERFSLILESASTNQTSMYLCASSLGDREGEQYFGPGTRLTVT.